This TCR beta chain stems from a study of shared clonotypes between healthy human individuals. Clones were read by immunoSEQ multiplex PCR, and TCRdb kept only the in-frame ones, dropping some. The top ten hold approximately 0.11% of the sample, which has around 550,000 clones, about 95% seen once. Naive-designated CD8 cells lacked CD45RO, were positively enriched for CCR7, and omitted terminally differentiated effector memory CD45RA+ cells. The clonotype comes from a woman in her 30s in good health. The specimen was naive CD8+ T cells sorted from blood.

The CDR3 sequence: CASSLVEASQETQYF. CDR3 coding DNA: TGTGCCAGCAGCTTGGTAGAGGCCTCTCAAGAGACCCAGTACTTC. The chain joins TRBV5-4 to TRBJ2-5; no firm D call. Per germline, CDR1 SGHNT and CDR2 YYREEE (reference sequence). V gave up 0 bases and J gave up 2 bases, with 11 bases separating them. The CDR3 spans 15 residues.